Sequencing of this T cell receptor beta chain was carried out in a study of shared clonotypes between healthy human individuals. Study background: Per donor, three plates held CD4 naive cells, three held CD4 memory, two held CD8 naive and one held CD8 memory. General study points: Shared clonotypes: roughly 4.7% naive CD4, around 3.4% naive CD8, about 2.5% memory CD4, roughly 0.4% memory CD8.

Germline lookup yields CDR1 GTSNPN and CDR2 SVGIG (reference sequence). The CDR3 covers 13 residues. The J segment lost 5 bases and the V segment lost 1 base, leaving 5 bases of the junction unmatched. The assay was carried out at the deep level. Measured with immunoSEQ multiplex PCR; TCRdb has only the in-frame clones, and not every one. This table holds 2 million to 2.5 million clones, approximately 95% found once. About this clone: Antigen specificity is unknown.

This chain links TRBV30 with TRBJ2-7, with 7 positions matching TRBD1. Sequenced material: naive CD4+ T cells from PBMCs. The sample's subset: CD45RA+ positively selected. The sequence came from a young man in good health. Some clones in this sample may be carry-over from other donors' samples. CDR3 DNA sequence: TGTGCCTGGAGTGCCGGGACAGCCGACGAGCAGTACTTC. Its protein product is CAWSAGTADEQYF.